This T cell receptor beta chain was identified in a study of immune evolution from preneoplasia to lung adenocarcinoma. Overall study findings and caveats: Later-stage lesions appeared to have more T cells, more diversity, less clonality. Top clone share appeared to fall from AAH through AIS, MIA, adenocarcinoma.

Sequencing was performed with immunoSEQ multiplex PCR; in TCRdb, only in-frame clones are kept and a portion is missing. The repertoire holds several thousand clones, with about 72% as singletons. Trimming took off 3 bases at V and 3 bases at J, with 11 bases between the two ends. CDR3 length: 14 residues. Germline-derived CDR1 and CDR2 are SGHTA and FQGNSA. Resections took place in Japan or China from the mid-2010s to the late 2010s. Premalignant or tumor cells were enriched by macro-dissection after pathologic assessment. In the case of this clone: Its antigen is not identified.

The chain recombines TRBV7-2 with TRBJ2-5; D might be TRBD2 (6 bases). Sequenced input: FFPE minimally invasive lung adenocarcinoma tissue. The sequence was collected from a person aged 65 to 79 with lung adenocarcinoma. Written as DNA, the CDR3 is TGTGCCAGCAGCTTTGACGGGAGTAAAGAGACCCAGTACTTC. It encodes CASSFDGSKETQYF.